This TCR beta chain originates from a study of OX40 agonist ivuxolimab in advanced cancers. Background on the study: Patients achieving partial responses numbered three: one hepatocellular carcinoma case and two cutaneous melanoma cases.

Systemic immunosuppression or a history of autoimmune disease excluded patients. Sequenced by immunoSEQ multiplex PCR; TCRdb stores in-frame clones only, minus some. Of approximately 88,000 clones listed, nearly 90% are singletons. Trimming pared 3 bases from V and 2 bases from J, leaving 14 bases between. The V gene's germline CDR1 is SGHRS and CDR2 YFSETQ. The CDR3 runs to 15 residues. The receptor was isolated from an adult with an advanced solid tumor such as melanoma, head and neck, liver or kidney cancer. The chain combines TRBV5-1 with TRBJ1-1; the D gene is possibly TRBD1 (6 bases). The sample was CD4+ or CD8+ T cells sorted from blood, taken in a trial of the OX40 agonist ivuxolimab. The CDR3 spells CASSWITGQNTEAFF. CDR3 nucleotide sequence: TGCGCCAGCAGCTGGATAACAGGGCAAAACACTGAAGCTTTCTTT. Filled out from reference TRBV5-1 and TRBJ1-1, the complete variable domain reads KAGVTQTPRYLIKTRGQQVTLSCSPISGHRSVSWYQQTPGQGLQFLFEYFSETQRNKGNFPGRFSGRQFSNSRSEMNVSTLELGDSALYLCASSWITGQNTEAFFGQGTRLTVV.